This is a list of T cell receptor beta chains from one sample in a study of shared clonotypes between healthy human individuals. Sequencing was performed with immunoSEQ multiplex PCR; in TCRdb, only in-frame clones are kept and a portion is missing. The repertoire holds about 2.4 million clones, with 80% to 95% as singletons. The sample was naive CD4+ T cells from PBMCs. Receptors were obtained from a young man in good health. Some clones in this sample may be carry-over from other donors' samples. CDR3s include the opening cysteine and the closing phenylalanine or tryptophan. D genes are given only for firm matches. Clone size is stated in some rows and not others, as once, few, many or a class when expanded.

cdr3_nt	cdr3_aa	clone_size	cdr3_length	d_call	v_call	j_call
TGTGCCAGCAGCCCCCGGACTAGCTCCTACGAGCAGTACTTC	CASSPRTSSYEQYF	.	14	TRBD2	TRBV9	TRBJ2-7
TGTGCCAGCAGCCCCGGACAGTATGGCTACACCTTC	CASSPGQYGYTF	.	12	.	TRBV7-9	TRBJ1-2
TGCGCCAGCGGAGGACAGGGCCAAGAGACCCAGTACTTC	CASGGQGQETQYF	.	13	TRBD1	TRBV5-1	TRBJ2-5
TGTGCCAGCAGCCAAGGGGTGCTGAGCACAGATACGCAGTATTTT	CASSQGVLSTDTQYF	.	15	.	TRBV14	TRBJ2-3
TGCGCCAGCAGCTTGGTCCAGCCGTATGGCTACACCTTC	CASSLVQPYGYTF	.	13	.	TRBV5-1	TRBJ1-2
TGTGCCAGCAGCTCCCCCGGGACCAAAATCACAGATACGCAGTATTTT	CASSSPGTKITDTQYF	.	16	.	TRBV28	TRBJ2-3
TGCGCCAGCAGCTTCTACAATGAGCAGTTCTTC	CASSFYNEQFF	few	11	.	TRBV5-1	TRBJ2-1
TGTGCCAGCTCACCACCGACTAGCGGGGGCCCACCCTGGCAGTACTTC	CASSPPTSGGPPWQYF	.	16	TRBD2	TRBV18	TRBJ2-7
TGTGCCTGGAGTGTCACACTGAGTGGCAATGAGCAGTTCTTC	CAWSVTLSGNEQFF	.	14	.	TRBV30	TRBJ2-1
TGTGCCAGCAGTCCCCACGGGAGGCTTTCCAATGAGCAGTTCTTC	CASSPHGRLSNEQFF	.	15	TRBD2	TRBV28	TRBJ2-1
TGTGCCAGCAGCTCCGAGACATACAATGAGCAGTTCTTC	CASSSETYNEQFF	.	13	.	TRBV7-6	TRBJ2-1
TGCGCCAGCAGCCAATATGTAAGCGGGACGGTCCCCTACGAGCAGTACTTC	CASSQYVSGTVPYEQYF	.	17	TRBD2	TRBV4-3	TRBJ2-7
TGTGCCAGCAGCCGAGTAGCAGGCTACGAGCAGTACTTC	CASSRVAGYEQYF	.	13	.	TRBV14	TRBJ2-7
TGTGCCAGTAGTATCGGAGTTGAGGAAAAACTGTTTTTT	CASSIGVEEKLFF	.	13	.	TRBV19	TRBJ1-4
TGTGCCAGCAGTTTAAGGGCTAGCTGGATCTACAATGAGCAGTTCTTC	CASSLRASWIYNEQFF	.	16	.	TRBV27	TRBJ2-1
TGCGCCAGCAGCTTGAGGGAAGCGGGAGTCCACAATGAGCAGTTCTTC	CASSLREAGVHNEQFF	.	16	TRBD2	TRBV5-1	TRBJ2-1
TGTGCCAGCAGTTTATGGCCCGGAGCGGGAACCTACGAGCAGTACTTC	CASSLWPGAGTYEQYF	.	16	TRBD2	TRBV28	TRBJ2-7
TGTGCCAGCAGTGAGCAGGGCCGGGACATTCAGTACTTC	CASSEQGRDIQYF	.	13	.	TRBV2	TRBJ2-4
TGTGCCAGCAGTTCCCTCTGGGGGGCCACCGGGGAGCTGTTTTTT	CASSSLWGATGELFF	once	15	.	TRBV27	TRBJ2-2
TGTGCCAGCAGCACCGTATGGGGACTTCGGTATGGGGAGCTGTTTTTT	CASSTVWGLRYGELFF	.	16	.	TRBV9	TRBJ2-2
TGTGCCAGCAGCCCGACGGGACTAGCGGGATTCACCGAGCAGTACTTC	CASSPTGLAGFTEQYF	.	16	TRBD2	TRBV7-2	TRBJ2-7
TGCGCCAGCAGCCCGAGGCCCGGGAAAGAGACCCAGTACTTC	CASSPRPGKETQYF	.	14	.	TRBV5-1	TRBJ2-5
TGTGCCAGCAGTTACGGCGGAAGGGCCTACGAGCAGTACTTC	CASSYGGRAYEQYF	.	14	.	TRBV6-5	TRBJ2-7
TGTGCCAGCAGGACCCAGGGGGCTCGGGCCAACGTCCTGACTTTC	CASRTQGARANVLTF	.	15	TRBD1	TRBV28	TRBJ2-6
TGCGCCAGCAGGAGCCGGGACAGGGGGGAGACCCAGTACTTC	CASRSRDRGETQYF	.	14	TRBD1	TRBV4-1	TRBJ2-5
TGTGCCAGCAGAGTTAACTCTGGAAACACCATATATTTT	CASRVNSGNTIYF	.	13	.	TRBV2	TRBJ1-3
TGTGCCAGCAGCTTGTCGCTTGACAAGGGCGACGAGCAGTACTTC	CASSLSLDKGDEQYF	once	15	.	TRBV5-8	TRBJ2-7
TGTGCCAGCAGCTTGGGGACTAGCGGGAGTTCTCCCTACGAGCAGTACTTC	CASSLGTSGSSPYEQYF	.	17	TRBD2	TRBV5-5	TRBJ2-7
TGTGCCAGCAGCTTAACCGGGAACACTGAAGCTTTCTTT	CASSLTGNTEAFF	.	13	.	TRBV7-3	TRBJ1-1
TGTGCCAGCAGCCCGGGTAGGAAGGGACAGGGCTCCACTGAAGCTTTCTTT	CASSPGRKGQGSTEAFF	.	17	TRBD1	TRBV5-6	TRBJ1-1
TGCGCCAGCAGCGAGACAGGGTACAATGAGCAGTTCTTC	CASSETGYNEQFF	.	13	TRBD1	TRBV5-1	TRBJ2-1
TGTGCCAGCAGCCGCGGGGCTCCCGGTGTGGAGCAGTTCTTC	CASSRGAPGVEQFF	.	14	.	TRBV6-1	TRBJ2-1
TGCGCCAGCAGCTTCCAGACTAGCGGGAGCCGTGGGCATGAGCAGTTCTTC	CASSFQTSGSRGHEQFF	.	17	TRBD2	TRBV5-1	TRBJ2-1
TGCAGCGTTGAAGGATCAGGGGAGGACACTGAAGCTTTCTTT	CSVEGSGEDTEAFF	.	14	.	TRBV29-1	TRBJ1-1
TGCAGTGCTAGTCAGCGATACGAGCAGTACTTC	CSASQRYEQYF	once	11	.	TRBV20-1	TRBJ2-7
TGTGCCAGCAGCCCGGGACAGGGAGGCGGCTACACCTTC	CASSPGQGGGYTF	.	13	TRBD1	TRBV7-3	TRBJ1-2
TGTGCCAGCAGCCAAGATCAAAGGTCGAACACTGAAGCTTTCTTT	CASSQDQRSNTEAFF	few	15	.	TRBV4-2	TRBJ1-1
TGTGCCAGCAGTTTAGGATGGGGGGGGAGAAATGAGCAGTTCTTC	CASSLGWGGRNEQFF	.	15	TRBD2	TRBV27	TRBJ2-1
TGTGCCAGGATCCCGTTGGCTAGCGGGGTTCGGTACGAGCAGTACTTC	CARIPLASGVRYEQYF	.	16	TRBD2	TRBV5-4	TRBJ2-7
TGTGCCAGTAGTAGGGGGACTAGCGGGACCTACGAGCAGTACTTC	CASSRGTSGTYEQYF	.	15	TRBD2	TRBV19	TRBJ2-7
TGCGCCAGCAGCCGTGACAGGGCTAGCAATCAGCCCCAGCATTTT	CASSRDRASNQPQHF	.	15	TRBD1	TRBV4-1	TRBJ1-5
TGTGCCAGCAGGTGGGGAGGGACAGAGAGCTCCTACGAGCAGTACTTC	CASRWGGTESSYEQYF	.	16	.	TRBV28	TRBJ2-7
TGTGCCAGCAGCCACCCAGCAGGGGTTGGGGAAAAACTGTTTTTT	CASSHPAGVGEKLFF	.	15	.	TRBV7-6	TRBJ1-4
TGTGCCAGCAGCTCCCCGGGACTACGCACAGATACGCAGTATTTT	CASSSPGLRTDTQYF	.	15	TRBD2	TRBV7-9	TRBJ2-3
TGCGCCAGCAGCCAAGGTCGAAGTTCCTCTGGAAACACCATATATTTT	CASSQGRSSSGNTIYF	.	16	.	TRBV4-1	TRBJ1-3
TGTGCCATCAGAGATCCGGACAGGGAGTTTGGAAACACCATATATTTT	CAIRDPDREFGNTIYF	once	16	TRBD1	TRBV10-3	TRBJ1-3
TGTGCCAGCAGTCCTATTACTAGCGGCACAGATACGCAGTATTTT	CASSPITSGTDTQYF	.	15	TRBD2	TRBV2	TRBJ2-3
TGTGCCAGCAGCTCCTCTCCGACAGGGGATGCTGAAGCTTTCTTT	CASSSSPTGDAEAFF	.	15	TRBD1	TRBV11-2	TRBJ1-1